The 22 T cell receptor beta chains below were found in one sample sequenced in a study of cytomegalovirus exposure and HLA in healthy donors. The PCR contained 60 Vbeta and 13 Jbeta primers. Here immunoSEQ multiplex PCR was the method, and the copy in TCRdb shows in-frame clones only, minus some. The repertoire holds 90,000 to 100,000 clones, about 80% seen once, with 2% in the top ten. The specimen was PBMCs. The receptors derive from a man in his forties or fifties in good health and CMV-seronegative.

This clone was detected only a few times. The CDR3 nucleotides read TGTGCCAGCAGCCAGAATAGGAAGGGGATCGGAACTAATGAAAAACTGTTTTTT. This translates into CASSQNRKGIGTNEKLFF. The rearrangement uses TRBV14 and TRBJ1-4; TRBD1 is a possible D gene (5 bases). This CDR3 spans 18 amino acids. Germline V CDR1 and CDR2: SGHDN, FVKESK. The V gene lost 3 bases and the J gene lost 1 base, with 18 bases spanning the gap.

The genes are TRBV5-1 and TRBJ2-7; 13 bases are a match to TRBD2. The CDR3 spans 16 residues. Unmatched junction bases numbered 9, after V lost 2 bases and J lost 7 bases. The germline gives CDR1 SGHRS, CDR2 YFSETQ. The CDR3 DNA is TGCGCCAGCAGCTTACTAGCGGGAGGGCCCTCAGGTGAGCAGTACTTC. This sequence encodes CASSLLAGGPSGEQYF.

The chain recombines TRBV15 with TRBJ2-1; no clear D. Germline V lookup: CDR1 LNHNV, CDR2 YYDKDF (reference sequence). The CDR3 runs 12 residues. V lost 3 bases and J lost 3, with 3 bases in between. The CDR3 DNA follows: TGTGCCACCAGCAGGAGCTACAATGAGCAGTTCTTC. Its translation: CATSRSYNEQFF.

The genes are TRBV28 and TRBJ1-2; D perhaps matches TRBD1 (5 bases). This CDR3 contains 13 residues. V shed 4 bases and J shed 4 bases, with 10 bases lying between them. Germline values: CDR1 MDHEN, CDR2 SYDVKM. DNA of the CDR3: TGTGCCAGCAGTTCCCAAGGGGTCTATGGCTACACCTTC. Translating it yields CASSSQGVYGYTF.

The chain couples TRBV7-8 to TRBJ1-5; no clear D. With 0 bases removed from V and 7 bases from J, the gap between germline ends came to 7 bases. Germline CDR1 reads SGHVS; CDR2 reads FQNEAQ. The CDR3 consists of 13 residues. This CDR3 is CASSLASEQPQHF. The DNA of the CDR3 is TGTGCCAGCAGCTTAGCGAGTGAGCAGCCCCAGCATTTT.

Notes on this clone: One end of the junction does not line up with germline, which may come from a read error. The genes are TRBV7-9 and TRBJ1-3; D might be TRBD1 (5 bases). Germline V gene lookup returns CDR1 SEHNR and CDR2 FQNEAQ (reference sequence). The CDR3 covers 19 residues. This CDR3 is CSSSFRYKAGSSSGNTIYF. The CDR3 DNA sequence: TGTTCCAGCAGCTTTAGATACAAGGCAGGGTCGTCCTCTGGAAACACCATATATTTT.

The V and J genes are TRBV4-3 and TRBJ2-1, with D possibly TRBD2 on 5 matching bases. V lost 3 bases to trimming and J lost 0 bases, with 15 bases between them. The CDR3 has 17 residues. In germline, CDR1 is LGHNA, CDR2 YSLEER. The CDR3 here is CASSQDKFLASYNEQFF. The CDR3 coding sequence is TGCGCCAGCAGCCAGGATAAGTTCCTAGCCTCCTACAATGAGCAGTTCTTC.

This sequence joins TRBV5-4 and TRBJ2-7; 14 nucleotides agree with TRBD2. This CDR3 contains 15 residues. V was pared by 5 bases and J by 7 bases, with 8 bases of the junction left unmatched. Germline V CDR1 and CDR2: SGHNT, YYREEE (reference sequence). The DNA for the CDR3 is TGTGCCAGCAGGGGAGGGACTAGCGGGAGATATGAGCAGTACTTC. It yields the protein CASRGGTSGRYEQYF.

This chain connects TRBV6-5 to TRBJ1-3; D remains unclear. V lost 7 bases and J 0 bases, leaving 7 bases between the germline ends. The germline V gene encodes CDR1 MNHEY and CDR2 SVGAGI. There are 13 residues in the CDR3. CDR3 in DNA: TGTGCCAGCAAGTTGAGCTCTGGAAACACCATATATTTT. It specifies CASKLSSGNTIYF.

The genes are TRBV4-1 and TRBJ1-4; 11 nucleotides align to TRBD1. Germline lookup yields CDR1 MGHRA and CDR2 YSYEKL. V lost 4 bases, J lost 4 bases, and 8 bases stayed unmatched. The CDR3 sequence is 17 residues long. As DNA, the CDR3 is TGCGCCAGCAGCCCAGGACAGGGGGCTCTTTTTAATGAAAAACTGTTTTTT. Amino acid sequence: CASSPGQGALFNEKLFF.

This clone was observed a few times. The chain recombines TRBV28 with TRBJ2-7, with TRBD2 identical over 14 bases. V gave up 6 bases and J gave up 2 bases; unmatched junction bases: 9. From germline, CDR1 is MDHEN and CDR2 SYDVKM. This CDR3 has 17 amino acids. Here the CDR3 DNA reads TGTGCCAGCAGGATGACTAGCGGGGGGGGCATTCCCTACGAGCAGTACTTC. As protein: CASRMTSGGGIPYEQYF. Combining the CDR3 with reference TRBV28 and TRBJ2-7 gives the whole variable domain DVKVTQSSRYLVKRTGEKVFLECVQDMDHENMFWYRQDPGLGLRLIYFSYDVKMKEKGDIPEGYSVSREKKERFSLILESASTNQTSMYLCASRMTSGGGIPYEQYFGPGTRLTVT.

The J gene is TRBJ2-7, the V gene TRBV4-1; 11 nucleotides agree with TRBD2. Trimming took 3 bases from V and 3 from J; bases not matched to a gene: 4. This CDR3 has 15 residues. Germline CDR1 and CDR2: MGHRA and YSYEKL. CDR3 nucleotide sequence: TGCGCCAGCAGCCAGGGGACTAGCGGTGTCTACGAGCAGTACTTC. The encoded protein is CASSQGTSGVYEQYF.

Points on this clone: The same CDR3 arises from other DNA sequences in this sample as well. The rearrangement joins TRBV7-2 to TRBJ2-7; the D gene is possibly TRBD2 (5 bases). Germline CDR1 is SGHTA and CDR2 is FQGNSA. This CDR3 has 12 residues. Trimming took 2 bases from V and 4 from J, leaving 6 bases between them. The CDR3 reads CASSLLAYEQYF. In nucleotides, the CDR3 is TGTGCCAGCAGCTTATTAGCGTACGAGCAGTACTTC.

A word on this clone: One end of the junction does not line up with germline, which may come from a read error. The V call is TRBV7-9, the J call TRBJ1-1; 7 nucleotides align to TRBD1. The CDR3 spans 15 residues. Germline CDR1 and CDR2: SEHNR and FQNEAQ (reference sequence). The CDR3 DNA is TGTTCCAGCAGTTCGGGGGGGACAGAGTACACTGAAGCTTTCTTT. Translation: CSSSSGGTEYTEAFF.

The chain has TRBV7-2 and TRBJ2-7, with 9 positions matching TRBD2. V shed 2 bases, J shed 6 bases, and the junction held 5 bases outside the gene matches. The germline CDR1 and CDR2 sequences are SGHTA and FQGNSA. This CDR3 is 14 amino acids long. The CDR3 sequence is CASSLFAGGLEQYF. In nucleotides, the CDR3 is TGTGCCAGCAGCTTATTTGCGGGGGGGCTCGAGCAGTACTTC.

The chain employs TRBV6-6 and TRBJ2-4; D is possibly TRBD1 (6 bases). In germline, CDR1 is MNHNY, CDR2 SVGAGI (reference sequence). The CDR3 runs 13 residues. V was shortened by 6 bases and J by 4 bases, with 10 bases between the two germline ends. Here the CDR3 reads CASSSGQKNIQYF. CDR3 DNA: TGTGCCAGCAGCTCAGGACAGAAAAACATTCAGTACTTC.

The chain has TRBV5-5 and TRBJ2-7, with D maybe TRBD1 (6 bases). The V end was cut by 4 bases, the J end by 3 bases, with 11 bases between. The germline gives CDR1 SGHKS, CDR2 YYEKEE (reference sequence). The CDR3 runs 13 residues. CDR3 nucleotide sequence: TGTGCCAGCAGCCGGGACACGCTCTACGAGCAGTACTTC. Translated: CASSRDTLYEQYF.

J is TRBJ2-7 and V is TRBV2; 7 positions match TRBD1. The V gene's germline CDR1 is SNHLY and CDR2 FYNNEI. The CDR3 is 15 residues long. J was trimmed by 2 bases and V by 2 bases; bases with no gene match: 6. The CDR3 coding sequence is TGTGCCAGCAGTGAACCGGGACAGAAAACCTACGAGCAGTACTTC. It translates to CASSEPGQKTYEQYF.

The chain uses TRBV28 and TRBJ2-5, with D tentatively TRBD1 (6 bases). The germline V and J ends were trimmed by 1 base and 7 bases, with 13 bases remaining between them. Germline V lookup: CDR1 MDHEN, CDR2 SYDVKM. The CDR3 extends over 14 amino acids. The DNA for the CDR3 is TGTGCCAGCAGTTTATTACAGGGTGGAAGGACCCAGTACTTC. It encodes CASSLLQGGRTQYF. The full variable domain, with the rest looked up from reference TRBV28 and TRBJ2-5, is DVKVTQSSRYLVKRTGEKVFLECVQDMDHENMFWYRQDPGLGLRLIYFSYDVKMKEKGDIPEGYSVSREKKERFSLILESASTNQTSMYLCASSLLQGGRTQYFGPGTRLLVL.

On this clone itself: Its ends do not fully match the called genes, so a read error is possible. The CDR3 region is CSSNQNLGTVMNTEAFF. CDR3 nucleotide sequence: TGTTCCAGCAACCAAAACTTGGGGACAGTCATGAACACTGAAGCTTTCTTT. The V gene is TRBV7-9, the J gene TRBJ1-1, with 7 bases lining up with TRBD1. CDR1 and CDR2 from the germline V gene are SEHNR and FQNEAQ (reference sequence). The CDR3 runs to 17 residues. The whole variable domain, filled in from reference TRBV7-9 and TRBJ1-1, reads DTGVSQNPRHKITKRGQNVTFRCDPISEHNRLYWYRQTLGQGPEFLTYFQNEAQLEKSRLLSDRFSAERPKGSFSTLEIQRTEQGDSAMYLCSSNQNLGTVMNTEAFFGQGTRLTVV.

This chain joins TRBV7-9 and TRBJ1-5; D is possibly TRBD1 (5 bases). V lost 5 bases and J 2 bases, leaving 10 bases between the germline ends. Germline CDR1 reads SEHNR; CDR2 reads FQNEAQ (reference sequence). The CDR3 covers 14 residues. Here the CDR3 DNA reads TGTGCCAGCAGCCTCGTAGGGGGCAATCAGCCCCAGCATTTT. Amino acid sequence: CASSLVGGNQPQHF.

The V and J genes are TRBV11-3 and TRBJ1-1; weak D call: TRBD1 (6 bases). Germline V gene lookup returns CDR1 SGHNT and CDR2 YENEEA. The CDR3 contains 15 residues. V was pared by 5 bases and J by 1 base, with 14 bases between. DNA of the CDR3: TGTGCCAGCAGCCTGGGAGGGGGATCGAACACTGAAGCTTTCTTT. Translated, it gives CASSLGGGSNTEAFF.